This T cell receptor beta chain was documented in a study of T-cell memory formation after mild COVID-19. The V end lost 3 bases, the J end lost 12 bases, and 17 bases lay between the germline ends. Germline V CDR1 and CDR2: SGHTA, FQGNSA. This CDR3 has 13 amino acids. Notes on the study in general: Contracting clones, day 15 to 85, had balanced CD4/CD8, and later expanders favored CD4+.

About this clonotype: Its specificity is unknown.

TCRdb reprocessed the 5' RACE reads via MiXCR and lists one record per CDR3 protein. Among some 330,000 distinct CDR3 sequences, more than 20% were seen once, and the ten largest hold approximately 12%. Input material: PBMCs or a T cell subset sorted from them (not recorded which). This chain connects TRBV7-2 to TRBJ2-5; D call uncertain. This receptor was taken from an adult woman who had mild COVID-19 (a few samples of this study predate the infection). Cell type and time point are not known. Written as DNA, the CDR3 is TGTGCCAGCAGCTTTACCAAGGACCGTCGCGAGTACTTC. Translation gives CASSFTKDRREYF.